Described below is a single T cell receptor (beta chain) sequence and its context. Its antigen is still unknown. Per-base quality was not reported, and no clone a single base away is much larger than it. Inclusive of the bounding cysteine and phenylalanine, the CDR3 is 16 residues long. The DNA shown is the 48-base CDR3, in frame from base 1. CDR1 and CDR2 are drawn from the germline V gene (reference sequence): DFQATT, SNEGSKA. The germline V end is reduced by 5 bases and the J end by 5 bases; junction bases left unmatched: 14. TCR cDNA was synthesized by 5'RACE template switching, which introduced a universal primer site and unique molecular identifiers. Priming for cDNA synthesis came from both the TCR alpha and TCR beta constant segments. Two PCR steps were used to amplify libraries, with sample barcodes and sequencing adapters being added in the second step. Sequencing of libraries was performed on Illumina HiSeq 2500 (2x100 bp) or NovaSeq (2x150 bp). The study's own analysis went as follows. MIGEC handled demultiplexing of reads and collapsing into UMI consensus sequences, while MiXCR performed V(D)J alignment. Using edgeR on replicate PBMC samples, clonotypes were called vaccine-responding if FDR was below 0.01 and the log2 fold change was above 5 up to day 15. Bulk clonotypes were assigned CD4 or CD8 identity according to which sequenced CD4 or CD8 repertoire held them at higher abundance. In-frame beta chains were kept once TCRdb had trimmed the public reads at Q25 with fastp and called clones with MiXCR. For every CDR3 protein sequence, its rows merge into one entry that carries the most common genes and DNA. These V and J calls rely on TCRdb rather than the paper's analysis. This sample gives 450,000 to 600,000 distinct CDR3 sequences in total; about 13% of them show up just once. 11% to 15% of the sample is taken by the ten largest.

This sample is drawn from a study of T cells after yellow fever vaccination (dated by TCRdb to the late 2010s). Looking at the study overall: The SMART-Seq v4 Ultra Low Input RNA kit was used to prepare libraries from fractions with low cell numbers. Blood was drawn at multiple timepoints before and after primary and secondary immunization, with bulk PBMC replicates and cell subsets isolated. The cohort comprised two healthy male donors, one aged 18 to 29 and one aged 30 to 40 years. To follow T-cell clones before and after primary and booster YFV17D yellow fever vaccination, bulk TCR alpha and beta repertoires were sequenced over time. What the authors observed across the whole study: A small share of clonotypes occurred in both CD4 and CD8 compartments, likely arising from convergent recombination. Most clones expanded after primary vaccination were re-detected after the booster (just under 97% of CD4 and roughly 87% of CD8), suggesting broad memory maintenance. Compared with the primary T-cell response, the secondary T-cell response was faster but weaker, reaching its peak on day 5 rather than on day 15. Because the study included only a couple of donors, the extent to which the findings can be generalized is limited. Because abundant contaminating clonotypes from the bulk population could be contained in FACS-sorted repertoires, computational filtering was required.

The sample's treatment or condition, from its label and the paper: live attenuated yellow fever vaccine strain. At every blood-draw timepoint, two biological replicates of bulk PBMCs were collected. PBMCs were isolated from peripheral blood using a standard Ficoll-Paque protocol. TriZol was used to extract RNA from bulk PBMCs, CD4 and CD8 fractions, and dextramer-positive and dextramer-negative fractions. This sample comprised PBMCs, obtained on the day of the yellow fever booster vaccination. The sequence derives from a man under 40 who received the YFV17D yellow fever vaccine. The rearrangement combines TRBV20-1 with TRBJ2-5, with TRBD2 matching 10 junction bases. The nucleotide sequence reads TGCAGTGCTCTCGGGTGGGCTAGCGGGAGAGGGGAGACCCAGTACTTC. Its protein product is CSALGWASGRGETQYF.